This record covers a single T cell receptor beta chain. Germline V gene sequence: CDR1 MDHEN, CDR2 SYDVKM. V was pared by 5 bases and J by 5 bases, with 24 bases of the junction left unmatched. The CDR3 has 19 residues. TCRdb reanalysed the RT-PCR reads using MiXCR and keeps one entry per CDR3 protein. Here the sample spans 650,000 to 800,000 distinct CDR3 sequences, around 14% being singletons. The TCR was taken from a female donor in good health, serving as a healthy control. The chain recombines TRBV28 with TRBJ2-7; 7 nucleotides line up with TRBD2. Sequenced sample: memory CD4+ T cells from blood. The CDR3, as DNA: TGTGCCAGCAGTGGGGGGGGTGGATTGGTGCGGGAGCGCTGGGACGAGCAGTACTTC. Its translation: CASSGGGGLVRERWDEQYF.